This TCR beta chain was sequenced in a study of cytomegalovirus exposure and HLA in healthy donors. At the level of the study: HLA-typed donors contributed approximately 86 million unique TCRs, which were held in an early data release. Notes on the study in general: The investigators catalogued 164 TCR beta chains as cytomegalovirus-associated.

60 Vbeta and 13 Jbeta primers were used in PCR. Here immunoSEQ multiplex PCR was the method, and the copy in TCRdb shows in-frame clones only, minus some. The data show roughly 140,000 clones, more than 65% seen once. Of note for this clone: Antigen unknown.

CDR1 is KGHSH and CDR2 is LQKENI in the germline V gene. The CDR3 contains 14 residues. The rearrangement links TRBV18 to TRBJ2-5; the D gene is possibly TRBD1 (6 bases). The J call may be in error: the DNA end matches TRBJ2-7 better. This TCR derives from a man younger than 40 in good health and CMV-seropositive. Material: PBMCs. The CDR3 region has the DNA TGTGCCAGCTCATCGGACAGCCCCATGGTCGAGCAGTACTTC. It specifies CASSSDSPMVEQYF.